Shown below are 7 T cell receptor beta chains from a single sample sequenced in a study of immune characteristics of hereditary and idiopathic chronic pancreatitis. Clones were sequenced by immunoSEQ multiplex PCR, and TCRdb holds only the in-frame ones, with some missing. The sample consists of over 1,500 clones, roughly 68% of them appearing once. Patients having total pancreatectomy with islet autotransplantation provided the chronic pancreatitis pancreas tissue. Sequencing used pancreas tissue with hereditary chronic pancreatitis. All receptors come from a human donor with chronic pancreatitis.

The CDR3 DNA is TGTGCCAGCAGTGAAGCGCCCGGGACAGGAAACGAGCAGTACTTC. Amino acid sequence: CASSEAPGTGNEQYF. The chain uses TRBV6-1 and TRBJ2-7; 8 bases fit TRBD1. The ends lost 0 bases at V and 5 bases at J; junction bases unmatched: 6. The germline V gene encodes CDR1 MNHNS and CDR2 SASEGT. The CDR3 consists of 15 residues.

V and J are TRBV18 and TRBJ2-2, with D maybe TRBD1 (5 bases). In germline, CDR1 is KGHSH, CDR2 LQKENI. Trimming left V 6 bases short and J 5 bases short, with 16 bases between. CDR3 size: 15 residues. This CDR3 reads CASSLDQGRTGELFF. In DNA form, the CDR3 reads TGTGCCAGCTCCCTCGATCAGGGTCGAACCGGGGAGCTGTTTTTT.

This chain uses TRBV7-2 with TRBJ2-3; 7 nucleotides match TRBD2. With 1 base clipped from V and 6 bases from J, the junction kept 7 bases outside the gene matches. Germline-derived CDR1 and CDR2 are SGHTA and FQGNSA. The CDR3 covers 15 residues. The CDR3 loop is CASSLVGGVSDTQYF. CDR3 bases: TGTGCCAGCAGCTTAGTGGGAGGGGTTAGCGATACGCAGTATTTT.

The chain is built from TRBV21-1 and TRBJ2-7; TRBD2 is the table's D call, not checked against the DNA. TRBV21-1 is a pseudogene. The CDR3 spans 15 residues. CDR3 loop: CASSKSRPDSYEQYF. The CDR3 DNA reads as TGTGCCAGCAGCAAATCGAGGCCGGACTCCTACGAGCAGTACTTC.

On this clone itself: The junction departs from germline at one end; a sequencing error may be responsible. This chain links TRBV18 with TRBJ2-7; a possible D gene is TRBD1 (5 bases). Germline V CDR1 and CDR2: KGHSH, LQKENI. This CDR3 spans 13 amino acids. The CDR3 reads CTSSPRQGSGQYF. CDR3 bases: TGTACCAGCTCACCACGCCAGGGCTCCGGGCAGTACTTC. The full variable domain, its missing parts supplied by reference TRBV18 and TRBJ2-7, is NAGVMQNPRHLVRRRGQEARLRCSPMKGHSHVYWYRQLPEEGLKFMVYLQKENIIDESGMPKERFSAEFPKEGPSILRIQQVVRGDSAAYFCTSSPRQGSGQYFGPGTRLTVT.

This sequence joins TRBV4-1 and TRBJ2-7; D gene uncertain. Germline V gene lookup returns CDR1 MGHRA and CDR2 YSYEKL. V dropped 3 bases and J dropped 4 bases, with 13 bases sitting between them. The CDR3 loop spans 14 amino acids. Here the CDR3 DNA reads TGCGCCAGCAGCCAGGGCCTAGTAGAGTACGAGCAGTACTTC. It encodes CASSQGLVEYEQYF.

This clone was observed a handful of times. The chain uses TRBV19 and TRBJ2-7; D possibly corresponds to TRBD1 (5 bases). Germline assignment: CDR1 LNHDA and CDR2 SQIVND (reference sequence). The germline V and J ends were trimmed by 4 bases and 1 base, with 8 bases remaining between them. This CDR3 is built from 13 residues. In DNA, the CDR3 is TGTGCCAGTAGTAACGGACAATCCTACGAGCAGTACTTC. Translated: CASSNGQSYEQYF. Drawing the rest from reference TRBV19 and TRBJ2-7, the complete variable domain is DGGITQSPKYLFRKEGQNVTLSCEQNLNHDAMYWYRQDPGQGLRLIYYSQIVNDFQKGDIAEGYSVSREKKESFPLTVTSAQKNPTAFYLCASSNGQSYEQYFGPGTRLTVT.